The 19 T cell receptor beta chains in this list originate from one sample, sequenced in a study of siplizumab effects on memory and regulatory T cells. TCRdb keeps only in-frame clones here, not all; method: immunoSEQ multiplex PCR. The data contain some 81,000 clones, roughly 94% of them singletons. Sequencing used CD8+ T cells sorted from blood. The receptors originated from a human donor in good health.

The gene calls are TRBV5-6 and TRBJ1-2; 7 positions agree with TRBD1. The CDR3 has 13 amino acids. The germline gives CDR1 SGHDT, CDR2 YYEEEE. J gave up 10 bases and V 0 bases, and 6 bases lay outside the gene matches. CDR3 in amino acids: CASSLVGGADYTF. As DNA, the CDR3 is TGTGCCAGCAGCTTGGTAGGGGGCGCCGACTACACCTTC.

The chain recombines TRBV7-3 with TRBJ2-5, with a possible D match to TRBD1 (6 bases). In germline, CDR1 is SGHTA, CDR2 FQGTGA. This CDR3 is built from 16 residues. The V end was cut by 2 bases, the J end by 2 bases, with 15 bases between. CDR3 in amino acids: CASSLRAAGEQETQYF. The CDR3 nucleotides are TGTGCCAGCAGCTTACGCGCCGCAGGGGAACAAGAGACCCAGTACTTC.

CDR3 region: CASSDLAGGVDTQYF. Here the CDR3 DNA reads TGTGCCAGCAGTGACCTAGCGGGAGGAGTTGATACGCAGTATTTT. The rearrangement uses TRBV6-4 and TRBJ2-3; 11 bases match TRBD2. After removal of 2 bases from V and 6 bases from J, the junction contained 4 bases not matched to a gene. The CDR3 contains 15 residues. Germline V gene lookup returns CDR1 MRHNA and CDR2 SNTAGT.

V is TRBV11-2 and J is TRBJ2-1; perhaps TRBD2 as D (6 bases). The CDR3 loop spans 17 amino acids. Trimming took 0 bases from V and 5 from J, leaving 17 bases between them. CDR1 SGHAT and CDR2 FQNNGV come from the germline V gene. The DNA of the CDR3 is TGTGCCAGCAGCTTAGAATTTGCAGCTAGCGCGAACAATGAGCAGTTCTTC. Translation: CASSLEFAASANNEQFF.

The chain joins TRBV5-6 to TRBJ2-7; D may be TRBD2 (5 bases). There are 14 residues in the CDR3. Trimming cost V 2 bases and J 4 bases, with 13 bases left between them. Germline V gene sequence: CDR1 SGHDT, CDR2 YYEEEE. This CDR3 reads CASSFSVAYYEQYF. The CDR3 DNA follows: TGTGCCAGCAGCTTTTCCGTAGCGTATTACGAGCAGTACTTC.

Written as DNA, the CDR3 is TGTGCCATCAGTGAGTCTGGACAGGGTTCTACCTACGAGCAGTACTTC. Its translation is CAISESGQGSTYEQYF. J is TRBJ2-7 and V is TRBV10-3, with 8 bases aligning to TRBD1. V shed 0 bases, J shed 2 bases, and the junction held 6 bases outside the gene matches. The CDR3 contains 16 residues. CDR1 ENHRY and CDR2 SYGVKD come from the germline V gene.

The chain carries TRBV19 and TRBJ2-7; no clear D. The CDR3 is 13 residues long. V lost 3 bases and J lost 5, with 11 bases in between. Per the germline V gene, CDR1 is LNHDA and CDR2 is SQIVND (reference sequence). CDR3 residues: CASSIEIGDEQYF. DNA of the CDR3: TGTGCCAGTAGTATCGAGATCGGCGACGAGCAGTACTTC.

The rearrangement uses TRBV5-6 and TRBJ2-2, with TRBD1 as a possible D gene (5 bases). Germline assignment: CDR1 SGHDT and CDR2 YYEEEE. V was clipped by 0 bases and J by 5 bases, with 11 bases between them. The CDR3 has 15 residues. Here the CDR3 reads CASSLEFGHTGELFF. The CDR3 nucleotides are TGTGCCAGCAGCTTGGAGTTCGGACATACCGGGGAGCTGTTTTTT.

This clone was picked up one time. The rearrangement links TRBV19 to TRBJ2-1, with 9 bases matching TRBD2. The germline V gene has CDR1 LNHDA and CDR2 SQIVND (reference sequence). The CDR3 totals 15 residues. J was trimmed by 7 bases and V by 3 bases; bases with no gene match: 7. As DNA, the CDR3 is TGTGCCAGTAGTATTCTAGCGGGAAGGGTGAATGAGCAGTTCTTC. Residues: CASSILAGRVNEQFF.

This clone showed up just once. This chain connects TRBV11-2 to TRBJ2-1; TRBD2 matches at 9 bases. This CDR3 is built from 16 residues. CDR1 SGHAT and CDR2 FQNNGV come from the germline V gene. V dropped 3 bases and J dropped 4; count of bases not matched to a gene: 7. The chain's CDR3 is CASSLDSGSLYNEQFF. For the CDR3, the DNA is TGTGCCAGCAGCTTGGATAGCGGGAGTCTATACAATGAGCAGTTCTTC.

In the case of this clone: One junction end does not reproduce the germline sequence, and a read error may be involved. The CDR3 region is CASSIDRAYEQYF. DNA of the CDR3: TGTGCCAGCAGCATAGACAGGGCCTACGAGCAGTACTTC. V usage is TRBV11-2 and J usage is TRBJ2-7; 7 bases agree with TRBD1. CDR3 length equals 13 residues. Germline V gene sequence: CDR1 SGHAT, CDR2 FQNNGV.

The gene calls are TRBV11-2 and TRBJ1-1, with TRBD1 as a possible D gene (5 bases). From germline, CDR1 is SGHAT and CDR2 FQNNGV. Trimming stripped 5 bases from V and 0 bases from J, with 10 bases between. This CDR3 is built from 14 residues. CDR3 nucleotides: TGTGCCAGCAGCCCACAGACAGTGAACACTGAAGCTTTCTTT. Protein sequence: CASSPQTVNTEAFF.

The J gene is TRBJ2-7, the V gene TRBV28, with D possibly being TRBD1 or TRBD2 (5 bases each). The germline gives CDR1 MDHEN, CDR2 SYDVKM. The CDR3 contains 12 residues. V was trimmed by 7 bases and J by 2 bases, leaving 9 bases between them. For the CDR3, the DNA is TGTGCCAGCACAGGGACGGCCTACGAGCAGTACTTC. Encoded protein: CASTGTAYEQYF.

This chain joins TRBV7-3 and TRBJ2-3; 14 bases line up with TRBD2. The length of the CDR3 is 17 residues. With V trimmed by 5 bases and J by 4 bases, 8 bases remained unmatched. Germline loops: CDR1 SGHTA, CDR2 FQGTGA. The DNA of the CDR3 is TGTGCCAGCAGCCCTAGGACTAGCGGGAGGCTCCCAGATACGCAGTATTTT. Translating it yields CASSPRTSGRLPDTQYF.

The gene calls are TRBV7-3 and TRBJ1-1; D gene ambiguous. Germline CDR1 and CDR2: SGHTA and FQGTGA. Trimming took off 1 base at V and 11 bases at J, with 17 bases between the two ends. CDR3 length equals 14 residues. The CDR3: CASSLIGGYDVAFF. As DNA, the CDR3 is TGTGCCAGCAGCTTAATTGGAGGGTACGATGTGGCTTTCTTT.

The DNA for the CDR3 is TGTGCCAGCAGCGTGGGGCAGGGCGATGAGCAGTTCTTC. It codes for CASSVGQGDEQFF. The V gene is TRBV9, the J gene TRBJ2-1, with a tentative D call TRBD1 (5 bases). This CDR3 comprises 13 residues. V lost 2 bases to trimming and J lost 8 bases, with 11 bases between them. Germline V gene lookup returns CDR1 SGDLS and CDR2 YYNGEE.

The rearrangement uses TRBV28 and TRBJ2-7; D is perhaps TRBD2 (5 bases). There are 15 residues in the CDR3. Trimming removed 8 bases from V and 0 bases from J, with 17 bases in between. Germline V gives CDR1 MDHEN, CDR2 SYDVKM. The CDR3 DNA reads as TGTGCCAGCGGACTCTTAGCGAGAAGCTCCTACGAGCAGTACTTC. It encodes CASGLLARSSYEQYF.

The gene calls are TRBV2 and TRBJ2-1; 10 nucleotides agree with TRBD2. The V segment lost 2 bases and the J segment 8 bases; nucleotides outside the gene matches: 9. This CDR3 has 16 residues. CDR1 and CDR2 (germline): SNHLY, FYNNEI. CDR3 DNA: TGTGCCAGCAGTGAATTATCTAGCGGGAGTATCGATGAGCAGTTCTTC. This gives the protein CASSELSSGSIDEQFF.

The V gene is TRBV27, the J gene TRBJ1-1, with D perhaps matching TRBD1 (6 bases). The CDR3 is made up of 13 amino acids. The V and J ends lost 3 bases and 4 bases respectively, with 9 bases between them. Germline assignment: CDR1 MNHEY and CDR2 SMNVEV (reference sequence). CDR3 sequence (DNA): TGTGCCAGCAGTTTCAAAGGGGGCACTGAAGCTTTCTTT. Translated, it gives CASSFKGGTEAFF.